This TCR beta chain is from a study of blood T cell repertoires in COVID-19. Overall study context: COVID-19 samples, acute and convalescent, were from the United States, Italy and Spain.

Membership in each cohort depended on participant-reported clinical history. Either two negative PCRs, clearance, or symptom resolution qualified Cohort 3 donors as recovered. Authors' methods: Estimation of nucleated cell counts was performed using reference gene primer amplification. Sequenced by immunoSEQ multiplex PCR; TCRdb stores in-frame clones only, minus some. The D gene and trimming were derived from the DNA, and the V and J assignments and clone size from that table. The data contain some 170,000 clones, approximately 82% of them singletons. Per the germline V gene, CDR1 is SGHTA and CDR2 is FQGNSA. This CDR3 contains 14 residues. Trimming cost V 2 bases and J 8 bases, with 15 bases left between them.

This receptor was taken from a man aged 45-65 years who had recovered from COVID-19. V gene TRBV7-2 combines with J gene TRBJ1-2, with D perhaps TRBD1 (6 bases). The sample taken for sequencing was PBMCs or T cells enriched from blood (not recorded which). DNA of the CDR3: TGTGCCAGCAGCTTATCTCAACAGGGTGGGGGCTACACCTTC. Amino acid sequence: CASSLSQQGGGYTF.